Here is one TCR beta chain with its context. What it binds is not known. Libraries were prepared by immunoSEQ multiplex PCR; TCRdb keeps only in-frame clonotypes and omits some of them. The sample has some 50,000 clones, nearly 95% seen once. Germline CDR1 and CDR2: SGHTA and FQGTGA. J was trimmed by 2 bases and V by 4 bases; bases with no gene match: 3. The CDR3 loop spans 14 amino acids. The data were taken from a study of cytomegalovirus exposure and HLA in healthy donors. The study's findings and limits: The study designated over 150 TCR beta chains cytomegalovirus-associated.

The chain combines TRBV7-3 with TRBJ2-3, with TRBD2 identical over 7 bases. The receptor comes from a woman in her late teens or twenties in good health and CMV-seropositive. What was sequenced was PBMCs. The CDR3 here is CASSSSGSTDTQYF. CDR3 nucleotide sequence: TGTGCCAGCAGCTCTAGCGGATCCACAGATACGCAGTATTTT.